Listed here is a single T cell receptor beta chain. Its antigen is as yet unknown. The entry originates in a study of T cells in Graves' hyperthyroidism and ophthalmopathy. Study conclusions and caveats: Most clonotypes expanded in the thyroid (above 0.001) were also present in blood. Ophthalmopathy prediction by the model preceded onset by a median approximately six months. Stable hyperthyroidism was separated from ophthalmopathy by a model based on 13 V-J features.

V was shortened by 1 base and J by 4 bases, with 10 bases between the two germline ends. CDR3 length: 15 amino acids. CDR1 is MDHEN and CDR2 is SYDVKM in the germline V gene. Diagnoses rested on clinical symptoms, serum thyroxine and TRAb, thyroid ultrasound and orbital computed tomography. What was amplified from RNA transcripts were TCR beta CDR3 regions. The TCR CDR3 was amplified in a first-round RT-PCR using the HTBI primer set. TCRdb ran MiXCR on the multiplex PCR reads and lists one entry per CDR3 protein. The sample yields 550,000 to 700,000 distinct CDR3 sequences, around 42% seen once. Material for sequencing was peripheral blood or thyroid tissue (not recorded which). The source is an adult woman with Graves' disease, either hyperthyroidism or ophthalmopathy (not recorded which). This chain joins TRBV28 and TRBJ2-2; D is unresolved. CDR3 coding DNA: TGTGCCAGCAGTTTATCTGGCGGTGGCACCGGGGAGCTGTTTTTT. This gives the protein CASSLSGGGTGELFF.